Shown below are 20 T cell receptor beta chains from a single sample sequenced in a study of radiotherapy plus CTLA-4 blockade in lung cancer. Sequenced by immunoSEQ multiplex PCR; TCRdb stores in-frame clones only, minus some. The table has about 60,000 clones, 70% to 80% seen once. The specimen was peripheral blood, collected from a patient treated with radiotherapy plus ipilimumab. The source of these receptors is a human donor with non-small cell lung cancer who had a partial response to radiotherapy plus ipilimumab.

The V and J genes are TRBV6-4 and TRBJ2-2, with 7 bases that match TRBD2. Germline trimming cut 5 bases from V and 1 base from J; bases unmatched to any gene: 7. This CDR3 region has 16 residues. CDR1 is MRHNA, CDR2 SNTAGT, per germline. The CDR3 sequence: CASSPIAGENTGELFF. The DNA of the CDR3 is TGTGCCAGCAGTCCGATCGCGGGGGAGAACACCGGGGAGCTGTTTTTT.

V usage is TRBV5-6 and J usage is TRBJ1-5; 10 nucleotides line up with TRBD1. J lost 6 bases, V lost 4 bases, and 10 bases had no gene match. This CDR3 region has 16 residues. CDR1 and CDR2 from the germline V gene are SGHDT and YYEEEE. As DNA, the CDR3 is TGTGCCAGCAGCAAAGACAGGGGGCGGGGCGGTCAGCCCCAGCATTTT. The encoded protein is CASSKDRGRGGQPQHF.

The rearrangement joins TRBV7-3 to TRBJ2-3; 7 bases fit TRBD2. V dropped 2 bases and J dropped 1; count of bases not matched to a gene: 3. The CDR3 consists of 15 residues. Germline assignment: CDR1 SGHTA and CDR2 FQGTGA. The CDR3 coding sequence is TGTGCCAGCAGCTTAGGTCGGGGGGGCACAGATACGCAGTATTTT. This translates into CASSLGRGGTDTQYF.

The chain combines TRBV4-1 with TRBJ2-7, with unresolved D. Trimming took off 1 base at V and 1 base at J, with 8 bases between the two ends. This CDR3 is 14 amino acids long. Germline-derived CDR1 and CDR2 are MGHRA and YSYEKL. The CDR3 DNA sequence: TGCGCCAGCAGCCAAGTAGGCGGATCCTACGAGCAGTACTTC. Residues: CASSQVGGSYEQYF.

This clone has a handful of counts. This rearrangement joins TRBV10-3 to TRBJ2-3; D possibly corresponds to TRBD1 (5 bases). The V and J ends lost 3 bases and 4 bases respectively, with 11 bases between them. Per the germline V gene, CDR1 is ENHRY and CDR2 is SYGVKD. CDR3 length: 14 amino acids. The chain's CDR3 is CAISDGQGPDTQYF. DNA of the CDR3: TGTGCCATCAGTGATGGGCAGGGCCCAGATACGCAGTATTTT.

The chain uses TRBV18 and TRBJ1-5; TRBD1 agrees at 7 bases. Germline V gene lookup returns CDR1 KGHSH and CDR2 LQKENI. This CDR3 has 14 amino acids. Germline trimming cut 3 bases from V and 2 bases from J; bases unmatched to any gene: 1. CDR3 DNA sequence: TGTGCCAGCTCACCTACAGGGGGCAATCAGCCCCAGCATTTT. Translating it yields CASSPTGGNQPQHF.

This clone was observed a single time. The CDR3 here is CASSEPPFF. The CDR3 DNA is TGTGCCAGCAGTGAACCCCCATTCTTC. The chain couples TRBV6-1 to TRBJ2-1; D uncertain. Looked up from germline, CDR1 is MNHNS and CDR2 is SASEGT. The CDR3 contains 9 residues. V shed 2 bases and J shed 16 bases, with 6 bases lying between them.

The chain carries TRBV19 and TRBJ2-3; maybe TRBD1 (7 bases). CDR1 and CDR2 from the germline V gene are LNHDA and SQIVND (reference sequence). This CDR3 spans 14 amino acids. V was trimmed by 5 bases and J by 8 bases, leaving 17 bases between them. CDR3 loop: CASSLQGTLGTQYF. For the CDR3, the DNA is TGTGCCAGTAGTCTACAGGGGACTCTCGGTACGCAGTATTTT.

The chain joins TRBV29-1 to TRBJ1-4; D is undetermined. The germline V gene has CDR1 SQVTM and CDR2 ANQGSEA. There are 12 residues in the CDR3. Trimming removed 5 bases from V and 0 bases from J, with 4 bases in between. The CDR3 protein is CSVRATNEKLFF. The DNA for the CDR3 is TGCAGCGTTCGGGCAACTAATGAAAAACTGTTTTTT.

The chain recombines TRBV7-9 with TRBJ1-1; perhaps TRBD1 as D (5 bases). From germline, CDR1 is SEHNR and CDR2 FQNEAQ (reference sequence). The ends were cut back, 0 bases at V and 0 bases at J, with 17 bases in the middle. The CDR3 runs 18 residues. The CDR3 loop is CASSLANLGGTVNTEAFF. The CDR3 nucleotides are TGTGCCAGCAGCTTAGCGAACCTGGGGGGGACGGTGAACACTGAAGCTTTCTTT.

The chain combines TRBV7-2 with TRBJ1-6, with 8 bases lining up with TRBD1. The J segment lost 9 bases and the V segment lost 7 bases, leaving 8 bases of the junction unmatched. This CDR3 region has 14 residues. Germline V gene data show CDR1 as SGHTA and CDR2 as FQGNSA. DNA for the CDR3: TGTGCCAGCACCAAGGACAGGGATGGTTCACCCCTCCACTTT. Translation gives CASTKDRDGSPLHF. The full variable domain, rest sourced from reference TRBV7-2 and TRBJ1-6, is GAGVSQSPSNKVTEKGKDVELRCDPISGHTALYWYRQSLGQGLEFLIYFQGNSAPDKSGLPSDRFSAERTGGSVSTLTIQRTQQEDSAVYLCASTKDRDGSPLHFGNGTRLTVT.

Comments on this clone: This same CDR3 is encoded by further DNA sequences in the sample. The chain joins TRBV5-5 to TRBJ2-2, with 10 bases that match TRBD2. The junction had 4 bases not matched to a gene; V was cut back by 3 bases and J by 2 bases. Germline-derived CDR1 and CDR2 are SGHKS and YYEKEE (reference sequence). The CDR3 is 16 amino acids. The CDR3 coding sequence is TGTGCCAGCAGCTCTAGCGGGGGCCTCAACACCGGGGAGCTGTTTTTT. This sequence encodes CASSSSGGLNTGELFF.

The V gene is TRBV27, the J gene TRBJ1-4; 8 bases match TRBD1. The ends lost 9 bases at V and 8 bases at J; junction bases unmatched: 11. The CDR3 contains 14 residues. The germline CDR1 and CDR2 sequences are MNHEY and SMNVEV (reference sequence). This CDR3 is CASQRQGIKEKLFF. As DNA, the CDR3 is TGTGCCAGTCAACGACAGGGGATTAAAGAAAAACTGTTTTTT.

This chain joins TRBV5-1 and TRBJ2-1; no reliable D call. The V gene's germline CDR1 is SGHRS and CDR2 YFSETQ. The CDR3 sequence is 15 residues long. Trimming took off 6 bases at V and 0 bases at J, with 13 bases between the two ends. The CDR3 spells CASNEDGSSYNEQFF. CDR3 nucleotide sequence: TGCGCCAGCAATGAGGATGGTAGCTCCTACAATGAGCAGTTCTTC.

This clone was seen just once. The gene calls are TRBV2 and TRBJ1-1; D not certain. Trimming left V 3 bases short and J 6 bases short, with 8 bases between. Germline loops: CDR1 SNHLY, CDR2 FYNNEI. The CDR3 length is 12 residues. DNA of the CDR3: TGTGCCAGCAGTGACCCAGTCTCTGAAGCTTTCTTT. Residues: CASSDPVSEAFF.

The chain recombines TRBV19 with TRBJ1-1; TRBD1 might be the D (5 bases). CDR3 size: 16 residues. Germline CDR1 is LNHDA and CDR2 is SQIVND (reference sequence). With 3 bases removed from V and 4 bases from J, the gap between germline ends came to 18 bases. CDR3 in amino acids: CASSMAGYRAGTEAFF. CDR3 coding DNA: TGTGCCAGTAGTATGGCAGGGTATAGAGCAGGCACTGAAGCTTTCTTT.

The CDR3 here is CARFYPGTLDQPQHF. CDR3 in DNA: TGTGCCAGATTCTACCCCGGGACACTGGATCAGCCCCAGCATTTT. The V gene is TRBV19, the J gene TRBJ1-5; D is perhaps TRBD1 (6 bases). The CDR3 has 15 residues. V lost 9 bases and J 5 bases, leaving 20 bases between the germline ends. Germline V gene data show CDR1 as LNHDA and CDR2 as SQIVND (reference sequence).

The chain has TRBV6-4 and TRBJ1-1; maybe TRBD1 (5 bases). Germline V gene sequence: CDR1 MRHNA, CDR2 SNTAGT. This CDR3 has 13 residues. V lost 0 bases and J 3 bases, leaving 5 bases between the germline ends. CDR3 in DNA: TGTGCCAGCAGTGACTCAGGGGACACTGAAGCTTTCTTT. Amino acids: CASSDSGDTEAFF.

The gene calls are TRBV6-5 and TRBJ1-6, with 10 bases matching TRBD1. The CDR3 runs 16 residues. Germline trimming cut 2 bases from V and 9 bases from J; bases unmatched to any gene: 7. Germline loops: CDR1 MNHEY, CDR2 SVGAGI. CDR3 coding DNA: TGTGCCAGCAGTTACAGTGTACGGACAGGGGGTTCACCCCTCCACTTT. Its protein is CASSYSVRTGGSPLHF.

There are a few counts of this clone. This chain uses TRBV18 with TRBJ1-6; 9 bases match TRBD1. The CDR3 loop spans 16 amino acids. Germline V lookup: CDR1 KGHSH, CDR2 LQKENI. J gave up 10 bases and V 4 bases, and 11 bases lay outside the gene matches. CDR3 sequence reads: CASSRRDRVGHSPLHF. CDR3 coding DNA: TGTGCCAGCTCACGAAGGGACAGGGTCGGCCACTCACCCCTCCACTTT.